This T cell receptor (beta chain) was identified in a study of T cells in narcolepsy. Generated by immunoSEQ multiplex PCR, the TCRdb table keeps only in-frame clones and is missing some. The sample lists around 30,000 clones; around 80% were seen once. V lost 4 bases and J lost 8, with 9 bases in between. The germline V gene encodes CDR1 KGHSH and CDR2 LQKENI. The CDR3 covers 12 residues. This clone was seen more than once but under ten times. The V and J genes are TRBV18 and TRBJ1-5; maybe TRBD1 (6 bases). This TCR came from a human donor with narcolepsy. Sequencing was carried out using CD45RA- memory CD4+ T cells from PBMCs. For the CDR3, the DNA is TGTGCCAGCTCACTTCAGGGGAAGCCCCAGCATTTT. Residues: CASSLQGKPQHF.